A selection of T cell receptor beta chains follows, all from one sample in a study of B cell selection in AIRE deficiency. Using immunoSEQ multiplex PCR, the repertoire was profiled, and TCRdb retains in-frame clones only, with some absent. The sample includes about 23,000 clones, around 97% of them seen just once. The sample taken for sequencing was conventional CD4+ T cells sorted from PBMCs. Source of these receptors: a human donor with AIRE deficiency. The CDR3 runs from the conserved cysteine through the conserved F or W. D genes are given only for firm matches. Clone size is given for some rows only: seen once, a few or many times, or a class if the clone is expanded.

D: TRBD1; size: .; V: TRBV10-3; J: TRBJ1-4; DNA: TGTGCCGCAAGTCCCAGGGCAGGGGGTAATAATGAAAAACTGTTTTTT; CDR3: CAASPRAGGNNEKLFF
D: TRBD2; size: .; V: TRBV7-2; J: TRBJ2-1; DNA: TGTGCCAGCAGCTTAATGCTAGCGGGGAATGAGCAGTTCTTC; CDR3: CASSLMLAGNEQFF
D: .; size: .; V: TRBV28; J: TRBJ1-5; DNA: TGTGCCAGCAGTTTTTGGGGTCAGCCCCAGCATTTT; CDR3: CASSFWGQPQHF
D: TRBD1; size: .; V: TRBV7-2; J: TRBJ2-7; DNA: TGTGCCAGCAGCTCAACAGGGGGCACCTACGAGCAGTACTTC; CDR3: CASSSTGGTYEQYF
D: TRBD1; size: .; V: TRBV28; J: TRBJ1-3; DNA: TGTGCCAGCAGCAAAACATGGGGACAGTTAGGAAACACCATATATTTT; CDR3: CASSKTWGQLGNTIYF
D: .; size: .; V: TRBV23-1; J: TRBJ1-1; DNA: TGCGCCAGCAGTCTACGGTCATGGCCCGAAGCTTTCTTT; CDR3: CASSLRSWPEAFF
D: .; size: .; V: TRBV27; J: TRBJ1-1; DNA: TGTGCCAGCAGTTTAAACAGAGACACTGAAGCTTTCTTT; CDR3: CASSLNRDTEAFF
D: .; size: once; V: TRBV5-4; J: TRBJ2-3; DNA: TGTGCCAGCAGCTTGGATCCAGATACGCAGTATTTT; CDR3: CASSLDPDTQYF
D: TRBD1; size: once; V: TRBV6-6; J: TRBJ2-7; DNA: TGTGCCAGCAGTTACTTAAGACAGGGGGCCTACGAGCAGTACTTC; CDR3: CASSYLRQGAYEQYF
D: .; size: .; V: TRBV30; J: TRBJ2-2; DNA: TGTGCCTGGAGTGTATTGGCGACACAACTATCATCTGCCGGGGAGCTGTTTTTT; CDR3: CAWSVLATQLSSAGELFF
D: TRBD2; size: .; V: TRBV19; J: TRBJ2-2; DNA: TGTGCCAGTAGTCTGGGACTAGTTAGCACCGGGGAGCTGTTTTTT; CDR3: CASSLGLVSTGELFF
D: TRBD1; size: .; V: TRBV19; J: TRBJ1-2; DNA: TGTGCCAGTAGTACGCCGGGACAGGGAAACTATGGCTACACCTTC; CDR3: CASSTPGQGNYGYTF
D: .; size: .; V: TRBV7-2; J: TRBJ2-3; DNA: TGTGCCAGCAGCTTATCATTAGCGGCTAGCACAGATACGCAGTATTTT; CDR3: CASSLSLAASTDTQYF
D: .; size: .; V: TRBV11-3; J: TRBJ1-1; DNA: TGTGCCAGCAGCTCGTTAACAGATAGGACTGAAGCTTTCTTT; CDR3: CASSSLTDRTEAFF
D: .; size: .; V: TRBV4-1; J: TRBJ1-1; DNA: TGCGCCAGCAGCCAAGTCCCCAGGGGTAACACTGAAGCTTTCTTT; CDR3: CASSQVPRGNTEAFF
D: .; size: .; V: TRBV5-1; J: TRBJ2-5; DNA: TGCGCCAGCAGCTTGGCGGACTCCCCCATGTGGGAGACCCAGTACTTC; CDR3: CASSLADSPMWETQYF
D: .; size: .; V: TRBV28; J: TRBJ1-5; DNA: TGTGCCAGCATATCGCTTATGGGGGGTCCTGGGGGCAATCAGCCCCAGCATTTT; CDR3: CASISLMGGPGGNQPQHF
D: .; size: .; V: TRBV7-7; J: TRBJ2-1; DNA: TGTGCTAGCAGCGCAGCAGGGGCCAGCTCCTACAATGAGCAGTTCTTC; CDR3: CASSAAGASSYNEQFF
D: TRBD1; size: .; V: TRBV7-2; J: TRBJ1-5; DNA: TGTGCCAGCAGTCAGACAGGGGGCCGGCAGCCCCAGCATTTT; CDR3: CASSQTGGRQPQHF